The 29 T cell receptor beta chains listed next were all sequenced from one sample in a study of CD8 T cells in ankylosing spondylitis. Each CDR3 protein gets one entry after TCRdb re-called the 5' RACE reads with MiXCR. The table lists approximately 220,000 distinct CDR3 sequences, approximately 10% of them singletons. Sequencing was carried out using blood, either unsorted or a sorted T cell fraction (not recorded which). The source of these receptors is a male donor with ankylosing spondylitis or in good health (not recorded which).

Ten or more counts support this clonotype. The V and J genes are TRBV6-5 and TRBJ2-7; no firm D call. V dropped 0 bases and J dropped 6 bases, with 9 bases sitting between them. The length of the CDR3 is 13 residues. CDR1 is MNHEY, CDR2 SVGAGI, per germline. The CDR3 spells CASSYSKGSEQYF. CDR3 nucleotides: TGTGCCAGCAGTTACTCGAAGGGCTCCGAGCAGTACTTC.

This clonotype was counted only a few times. The V gene is TRBV6-5, the J gene TRBJ1-6, with D possibly TRBD1 on 6 matching bases. CDR1 is MNHEY, CDR2 SVGAGI, per germline. The CDR3 has 14 residues. V was cut by 2 bases and J by 10 bases, with 12 bases left in between. The CDR3, as DNA: TGTGCCAGCAGTTACGGGGGGCGAGGATCACCCCTCCACTTT. Translating gives CASSYGGRGSPLHF.

This clonotype was observed many times. The rearrangement joins TRBV5-1 to TRBJ2-1; D is perhaps TRBD2 (5 bases). The CDR3 has 16 amino acids. Germline V gives CDR1 SGHRS, CDR2 YFSETQ. V was clipped by 2 bases and J by 5 bases, with 17 bases between them. CDR3 protein: CASSFIIGGTDNEQFF. In nucleotides, the CDR3 is TGCGCCAGCAGCTTCATAATCGGAGGCACCGACAATGAGCAGTTCTTC.

This clonotype was found many times. The CDR3 sequence is CASSQLNTGELFF. The CDR3 region has the DNA TGTGCCAGCAGCCAATTGAACACCGGGGAGCTGTTTTTT. The chain uses TRBV3-1 and TRBJ2-2; D uncertain. CDR1 and CDR2 (germline): LGHDT, YNNKEL (reference sequence). The V end was cut by 2 bases, the J end by 1 base, with 2 bases between. This CDR3 is 13 amino acids long.

This chain joins TRBV2 and TRBJ2-2, with 7 bases lining up with TRBD2. Germline-derived CDR1 and CDR2 are SNHLY and FYNNEI. CDR3 size: 13 residues. The J segment lost 6 bases and the V segment lost 9 bases, leaving 7 bases of the junction unmatched. In nucleotides, the CDR3 is TGTGCCAGTGGGGCAACTAGCGCCGGGGAGCTGTTTTTT. It encodes CASGATSAGELFF.

This clonotype appeared many times. The chain recombines TRBV5-1 with TRBJ2-2; D is possibly TRBD2 (6 bases). The CDR3 is made up of 15 amino acids. Trimming shortened V by 0 bases and J by 1 base, and 7 bases separated the two germline ends. The germline V gene has CDR1 SGHRS and CDR2 YFSETQ. The CDR3 sequence: CASSLEGLNTGELFF. CDR3 nucleotides: TGCGCCAGCAGCTTGGAGGGACTGAACACCGGGGAGCTGTTTTTT.

This clonotype has just a few counts. The chain joins TRBV12-3 or TRBV12-4 to TRBJ2-7, with TRBD1 matching 7 bases. Germline trimming cut 8 bases from V and 2 bases from J; bases unmatched to any gene: 3. CDR3 length equals 12 residues. CDR3 DNA sequence: TGTGCCAGCCGGGACAGCCCCTACGAGCAGTACTTC. It codes for CASRDSPYEQYF.

This clonotype was counted a few times. The chain links TRBV7-2 to TRBJ2-3; D possibly corresponds to TRBD2 (6 bases). Germline V CDR1 and CDR2: SGHTA, FQGNSA. Deletions cut 1 base from V and 2 bases from J, with 13 bases between. The CDR3 has 16 residues. CDR3 nucleotides: TGTGCCAGCAGCTTAGAGGGGCGGGGAGCCACAGATACGCAGTATTTT. This gives the protein CASSLEGRGATDTQYF.

Many counts were recorded for this clonotype. The rearrangement uses TRBV5-1 and TRBJ1-1; D is ambiguous. Germline loops: CDR1 SGHRS, CDR2 YFSETQ. CDR3 length: 14 amino acids. Trimming took off 2 bases at V and 1 base at J, with 9 bases between the two ends. CDR3 DNA: TGCGCCAGCAGCTTAACAACACAGAACACTGAAGCTTTCTTT. Amino acids: CASSLTTQNTEAFF.

In this sample, this clonotype turned up many times. The chain carries TRBV20-1 and TRBJ2-2; 10 bases align to TRBD2. V gave up 6 bases and J gave up 5 bases; unmatched junction bases: 12. CDR3 length equals 16 residues. The germline gives CDR1 DFQATT, CDR2 SNEGSKA (reference sequence). The CDR3 spells CSAGAGSAGGTGELFF. CDR3 coding DNA: TGCAGTGCCGGAGCGGGGTCAGCGGGGGGGACCGGGGAGCTGTTTTTT.

This clonotype was seen repeatedly, ten times or more. The V gene is TRBV2, the J gene TRBJ2-1; no clear D gene. This CDR3 has 13 residues. Germline V CDR1 and CDR2: SNHLY, FYNNEI. Trimming left V 2 bases short and J 7 bases short, with 9 bases between. The CDR3 bases are TGTGCCAGCAGTGAACTGGGTTTGAATGAGCAGTTCTTC. Encoded protein: CASSELGLNEQFF.

The chain uses TRBV9 and TRBJ1-2; TRBD1 might be the D (6 bases). Germline lookup yields CDR1 SGDLS and CDR2 YYNGEE. V gave up 0 bases and J gave up 8 bases, with 14 bases separating them. CDR3 size: 14 residues. CDR3: CASSVGWGAAGYTF. Written as DNA, the CDR3 is TGTGCCAGCAGCGTAGGGTGGGGGGCAGCGGGCTACACCTTC.

At least ten counts were recorded for this clonotype. V is TRBV3-1 and J is TRBJ1-1, with D hard to call. Between the trimmed V and J ends, which lost 7 bases and 6 bases, there was a span of 6 bases. Germline values: CDR1 LGHDT, CDR2 YNNKEL (reference sequence). The CDR3 loop spans 10 amino acids. The CDR3 DNA follows: TGTGCCAGCAAGGGCGCTGAAGCTTTCTTT. Translating it yields CASKGAEAFF.

This clonotype came up many times. This chain uses TRBV12-3 or TRBV12-4 with TRBJ2-1; 8 bases map to TRBD2. This CDR3 spans 15 amino acids. V lost 2 bases, J lost 4 bases, and 4 bases stayed unmatched. CDR3 DNA sequence: TGTGCCAGCAGTTTAAGCGGGGGCGGATACAATGAGCAGTTCTTC. It codes for CASSLSGGGYNEQFF.

At least ten counts were recorded for this clonotype. V usage is TRBV20-1 and J usage is TRBJ2-3; 7 positions agree with TRBD2. Germline values: CDR1 DFQATT, CDR2 SNEGSKA (reference sequence). Trimming cost V 2 bases and J 1 base; bases outside gene matches: 0. CDR3 size: 13 residues. The CDR3 DNA reads as TGCAGTGCTAGACTAGCGGGCACAGATACGCAGTATTTT. Its protein is CSARLAGTDTQYF.

This clonotype was detected many times. The rearrangement uses TRBV20-1 and TRBJ1-2; perhaps TRBD1 as D (5 bases). The CDR3 sequence is 14 residues long. Germline CDR1 and CDR2: DFQATT and SNEGSKA (reference sequence). V was clipped by 1 base and J by 6 bases, with 15 bases between them. The CDR3 DNA reads TGCAGTGCTAGAGGGGGCCCCTCCCTTAATGGCTACACCTTC. Translated: CSARGGPSLNGYTF.

At least ten counts were recorded for this clonotype. The chain joins TRBV20-1 to TRBJ2-1, with 9 bases that match TRBD2. The V and J ends lost 0 bases and 4 bases, in that order; junction bases with no gene match: 4. This CDR3 comprises 15 residues. Per the germline V gene, CDR1 is DFQATT and CDR2 is SNEGSKA (reference sequence). The CDR3 bases are TGCAGTGCTAGAGATCCAGCGGGGGGATACAATGAGCAGTTCTTC. As protein: CSARDPAGGYNEQFF.

This clonotype showed up many times. This rearrangement joins TRBV20-1 to TRBJ2-3; D not certain. The ends were cut back, 1 base at V and 3 bases at J, with 17 bases in the middle. The germline CDR1 and CDR2 sequences are DFQATT and SNEGSKA (reference sequence). The CDR3 covers 16 residues. CDR3 sequence reads: CSARAGSHPGTDTQYF. The CDR3 DNA follows: TGCAGTGCTAGAGCTGGGTCTCACCCCGGGACAGATACGCAGTATTTT.

This clonotype was picked up many times. V usage is TRBV5-1 and J usage is TRBJ2-2; D uncertain. V dropped 0 bases and J dropped 4 bases, with 13 bases sitting between them. CDR3 length: 16 residues. CDR1 is SGHRS and CDR2 is YFSETQ in the germline V gene. The CDR3 coding sequence is TGCGCCAGCAGCTTGGACGGGCCGGGTCCCACCGGGGAGCTGTTTTTT. Amino acid sequence: CASSLDGPGPTGELFF.

This clonotype came up once. A read error may explain this, as a much larger clone is one base away. This chain connects TRBV3-1 to TRBJ2-7; D might be TRBD1 or TRBD2, each matching 5 bases. Trimming cost V 0 bases and J 0 bases, with 9 bases left between them. CDR1 and CDR2 (germline): LGHDT, YNNKEL (reference sequence). This CDR3 contains 15 residues. In nucleotides, the CDR3 is TGTGCCAGCAGCCAAGACGGGGCACCCTCCTACGAGCAGTACTTC. It encodes CASSQDGAPSYEQYF.

This clonotype was observed a handful of times. The chain recombines TRBV29-1 with TRBJ1-2, with TRBD1 matching 7 bases. J lost 4 bases, V lost 6 bases, and 8 bases had no gene match. Germline-derived CDR1 and CDR2 are SQVTM and ANQGSEA. This CDR3 has 13 residues. This CDR3 is CSVHGTESYGYTF. The CDR3 DNA sequence: TGCAGCGTGCACGGGACAGAGAGCTATGGCTACACCTTC. The entire variable domain, with the rest obtained from reference TRBV29-1 and TRBJ1-2, is as follows: SAVISQKPSRDICQRGTSLTIQCQVDSQVTMMFWYRQQPGQSLTLIATANQGSEATYESGFVIDKFPISRPNLTFSTLTVSNMSPEDSSIYLCSVHGTESYGYTFGSGTRLTVV.

In its sample, this clonotype was seen many times. The V and J genes are TRBV12-3 or TRBV12-4 and TRBJ2-7; 9 positions agree with TRBD2. CDR3 length: 14 amino acids. After removal of 6 bases from V and 5 bases from J, the junction contained 8 bases not matched to a gene. This CDR3 is CASRSLAGPNEQYF. The CDR3 coding sequence is TGTGCCAGCAGATCTCTAGCGGGGCCAAACGAGCAGTACTTC.

At least ten counts were recorded for this clonotype. The chain combines TRBV7-3 with TRBJ2-2; D might be TRBD1 or TRBD2, each matching 5 bases. The germline V and J ends were trimmed by 2 bases and 0 bases, with 10 bases remaining between them. The CDR3 runs 16 residues. CDR1 and CDR2 from the germline V gene are SGHTA and FQGTGA. CDR3 in amino acids: CASSLLGAANTGELFF. In nucleotides, the CDR3 is TGTGCCAGCAGCTTACTCGGGGCCGCGAACACCGGGGAGCTGTTTTTT.

V usage is TRBV3-1 and J usage is TRBJ2-3; no reliable D call. This CDR3 region has 15 residues. The V end was cut by 0 bases, the J end by 2 bases, with 9 bases between. Germline V gene data show CDR1 as LGHDT and CDR2 as YNNKEL (reference sequence). This chain's CDR3 is CASSQDLGYTDTQYF. CDR3 DNA: TGTGCCAGCAGCCAAGATCTGGGGTACACAGATACGCAGTATTTT.

This clonotype was counted only a few times. The chain employs TRBV27 and TRBJ2-2, with D perhaps assigned TRBD1 or TRBD2 (5 bases each). Germline V gene lookup returns CDR1 MNHEY and CDR2 SMNVEV (reference sequence). CDR3 length: 17 residues. V shed 5 bases and J shed 6 bases, with 22 bases lying between them. The CDR3 coding sequence is TGTGCCAGCAGTCCCACGTGGTCCGAGGGGTGGCCCGGGGAGCTGTTTTTT. Translating gives CASSPTWSEGWPGELFF.

This clonotype was seen many times. The CDR3: CASRSALEAFF. The CDR3 bases are TGTGCCAGCAGGTCCGCCCTGGAAGCTTTCTTT. J is TRBJ1-1 and V is TRBV12-3 or TRBV12-4; D is undetermined. This CDR3 spans 11 amino acids. The germline V and J ends were trimmed by 6 bases and 8 bases, with 10 bases remaining between them.

In its sample, this clonotype was seen many times. The chain recombines TRBV7-2 with TRBJ2-1; TRBD2 aligns across 8 bases. V gave up 6 bases and J gave up 7 bases; unmatched junction bases: 8. This CDR3 contains 14 residues. Germline lookup yields CDR1 SGHTA and CDR2 FQGNSA. This chain's CDR3 is CASRGLGSLNEQFF. The CDR3 DNA sequence: TGTGCCAGCAGGGGACTAGGCTCTCTTAATGAGCAGTTCTTC.

The table lists this clonotype with a few counts. J is TRBJ2-6 and V is TRBV5-1; 8 nucleotides match TRBD1. The CDR3 runs 13 residues. Unmatched junction bases numbered 4, after V lost 5 bases and J lost 9 bases. Germline V CDR1 and CDR2: SGHRS, YFSETQ. CDR3 amino acids: CASRRTGNNVLTF. The DNA for the CDR3 is TGCGCCAGCAGAAGGACAGGGAACAACGTCCTGACTTTC.

The chain couples TRBV10-3 to TRBJ2-1; TRBD2 matches at 9 bases. The CDR3 runs 19 residues. CDR1 and CDR2 (germline): ENHRY, SYGVKD. V lost 3 bases, J lost 0 bases, and 12 bases stayed unmatched. The CDR3 region is CAISENSGGPQGSYNEQFF. CDR3 nucleotide sequence: TGTGCCATCAGTGAAAATAGCGGGGGCCCCCAAGGCTCCTACAATGAGCAGTTCTTC.